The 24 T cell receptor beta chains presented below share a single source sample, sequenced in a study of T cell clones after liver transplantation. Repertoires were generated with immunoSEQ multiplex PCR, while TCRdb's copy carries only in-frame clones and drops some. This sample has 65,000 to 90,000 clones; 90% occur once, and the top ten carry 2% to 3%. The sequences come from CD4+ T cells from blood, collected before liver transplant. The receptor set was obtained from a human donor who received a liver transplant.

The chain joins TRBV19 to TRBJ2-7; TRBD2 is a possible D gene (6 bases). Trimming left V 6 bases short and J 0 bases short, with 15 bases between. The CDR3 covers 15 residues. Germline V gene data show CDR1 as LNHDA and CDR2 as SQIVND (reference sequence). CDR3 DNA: TGTGCCAGTAGGAGTTGGGGGGAGGCCTCCTACGAGCAGTACTTC. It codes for CASRSWGEASYEQYF. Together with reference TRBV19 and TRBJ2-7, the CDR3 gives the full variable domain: DGGITQSPKYLFRKEGQNVTLSCEQNLNHDAMYWYRQDPGQGLRLIYYSQIVNDFQKGDIAEGYSVSREKKESFPLTVTSAQKNPTAFYLCASRSWGEASYEQYFGPGTRLTVT.

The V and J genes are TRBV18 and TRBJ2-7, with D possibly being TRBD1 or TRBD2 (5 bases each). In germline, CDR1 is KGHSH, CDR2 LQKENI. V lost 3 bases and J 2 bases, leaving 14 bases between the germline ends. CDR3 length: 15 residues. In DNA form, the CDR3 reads TGTGCCAGCTCACCTGAAAGGGACGCGACCTACGAGCAGTACTTC. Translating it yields CASSPERDATYEQYF. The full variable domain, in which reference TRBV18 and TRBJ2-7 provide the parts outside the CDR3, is NAGVMQNPRHLVRRRGQEARLRCSPMKGHSHVYWYRQLPEEGLKFMVYLQKENIIDESGMPKERFSAEFPKEGPSILRIQQVVRGDSAAYFCASSPERDATYEQYFGPGTRLTVT.

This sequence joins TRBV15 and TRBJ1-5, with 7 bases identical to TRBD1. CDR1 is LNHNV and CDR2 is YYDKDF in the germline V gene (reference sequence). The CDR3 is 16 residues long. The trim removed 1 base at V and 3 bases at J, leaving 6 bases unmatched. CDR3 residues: CATSRGTGFDNQPQHF. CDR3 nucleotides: TGTGCCACCAGCAGAGGGACAGGATTCGACAATCAGCCCCAGCATTTT.

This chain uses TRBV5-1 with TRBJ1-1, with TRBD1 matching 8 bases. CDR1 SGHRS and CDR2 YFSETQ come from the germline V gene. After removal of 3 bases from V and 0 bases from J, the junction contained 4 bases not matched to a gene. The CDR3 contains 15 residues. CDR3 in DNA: TGCGCCAGCAGCTGGAGACAGGGGATGAACACTGAAGCTTTCTTT. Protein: CASSWRQGMNTEAFF.

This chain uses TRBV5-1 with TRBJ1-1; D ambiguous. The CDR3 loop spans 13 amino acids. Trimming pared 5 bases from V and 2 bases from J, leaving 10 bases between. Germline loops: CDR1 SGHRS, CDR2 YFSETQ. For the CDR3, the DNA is TGCGCCAGCAGAGTCAGCTCTAACACTGAAGCTTTCTTT. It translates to CASRVSSNTEAFF.

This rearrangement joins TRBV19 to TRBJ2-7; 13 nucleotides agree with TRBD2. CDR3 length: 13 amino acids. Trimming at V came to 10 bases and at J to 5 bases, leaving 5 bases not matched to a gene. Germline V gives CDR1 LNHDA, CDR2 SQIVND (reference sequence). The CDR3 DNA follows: TGTGCCACAGGACTAGCGGGAGTAAACGAGCAGTACTTC. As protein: CATGLAGVNEQYF.

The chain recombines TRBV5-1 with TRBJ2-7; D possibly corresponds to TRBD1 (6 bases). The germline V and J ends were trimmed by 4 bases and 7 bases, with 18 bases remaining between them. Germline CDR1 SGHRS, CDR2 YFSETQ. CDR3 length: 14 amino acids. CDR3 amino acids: CASSPDSEGREQYF. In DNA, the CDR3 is TGCGCCAGCAGCCCGGACAGCGAGGGGAGAGAGCAGTACTTC. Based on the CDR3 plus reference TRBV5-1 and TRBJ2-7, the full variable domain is KAGVTQTPRYLIKTRGQQVTLSCSPISGHRSVSWYQQTPGQGLQFLFEYFSETQRNKGNFPGRFSGRQFSNSRSEMNVSTLELGDSALYLCASSPDSEGREQYFGPGTRLTVT.

The CDR3 sequence: CASRGWGANEKLFF. In DNA, the CDR3 is TGTGCCAGCAGAGGGTGGGGGGCGAATGAAAAACTGTTTTTT. This chain joins TRBV28 and TRBJ1-4; D might be TRBD1 (6 bases). Germline V gene lookup returns CDR1 MDHEN and CDR2 SYDVKM. The length of the CDR3 is 14 residues. Trimming stripped 6 bases from V and 5 bases from J, with 13 bases between.

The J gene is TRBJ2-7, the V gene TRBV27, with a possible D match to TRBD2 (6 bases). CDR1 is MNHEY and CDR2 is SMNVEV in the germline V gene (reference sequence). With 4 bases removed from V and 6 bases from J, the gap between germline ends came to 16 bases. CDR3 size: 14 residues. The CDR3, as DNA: TGTGCCAGCAGTTCCGCTAGCGACATTGGCGAGCAGTACTTC. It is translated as CASSSASDIGEQYF.

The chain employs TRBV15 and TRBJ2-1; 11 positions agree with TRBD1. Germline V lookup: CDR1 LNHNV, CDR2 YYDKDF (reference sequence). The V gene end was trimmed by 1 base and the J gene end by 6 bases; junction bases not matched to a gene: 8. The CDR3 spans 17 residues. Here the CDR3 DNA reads TGTGCCACCAGCAGAGGTATACCCGGGACAGGGGGCAATGAGCAGTTCTTC. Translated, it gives CATSRGIPGTGGNEQFF.

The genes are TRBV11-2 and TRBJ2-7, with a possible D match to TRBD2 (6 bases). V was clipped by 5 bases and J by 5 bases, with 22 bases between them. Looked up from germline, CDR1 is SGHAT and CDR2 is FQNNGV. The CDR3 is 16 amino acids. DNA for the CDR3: TGTGCCAGCAGCGCCCAGTTGTTAGCGGCGCTGGACGAGCAGTACTTC. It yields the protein CASSAQLLAALDEQYF.

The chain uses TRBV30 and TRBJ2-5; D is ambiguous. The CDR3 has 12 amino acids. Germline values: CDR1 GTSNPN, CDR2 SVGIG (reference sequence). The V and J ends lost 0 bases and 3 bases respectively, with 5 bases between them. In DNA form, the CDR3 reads TGTGCCTGGAGTGTACGGAAAGAGACCCAGTACTTC. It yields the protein CAWSVRKETQYF.

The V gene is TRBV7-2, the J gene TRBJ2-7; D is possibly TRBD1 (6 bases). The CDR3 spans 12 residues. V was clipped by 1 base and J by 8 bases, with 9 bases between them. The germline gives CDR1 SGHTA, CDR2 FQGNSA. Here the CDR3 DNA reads TGTGCCAGCAGCTTAGAGGACAGAAAGCAGTACTTC. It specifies CASSLEDRKQYF.

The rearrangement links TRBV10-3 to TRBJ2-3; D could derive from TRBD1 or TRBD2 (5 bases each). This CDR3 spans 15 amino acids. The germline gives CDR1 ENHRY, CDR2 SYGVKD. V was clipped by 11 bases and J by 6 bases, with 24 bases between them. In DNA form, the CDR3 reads TGTGCCGCCTCCCCCGGGACCTCGCCCTCGGATACGCAGTATTTT. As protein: CAASPGTSPSDTQYF.

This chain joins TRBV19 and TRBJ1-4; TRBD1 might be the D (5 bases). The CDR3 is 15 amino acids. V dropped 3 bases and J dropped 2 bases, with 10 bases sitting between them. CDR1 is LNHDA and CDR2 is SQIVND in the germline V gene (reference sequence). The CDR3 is CASSMTGGTNEKLFF. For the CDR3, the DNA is TGTGCCAGTAGTATGACCGGGGGTACTAATGAAAAACTGTTTTTT.

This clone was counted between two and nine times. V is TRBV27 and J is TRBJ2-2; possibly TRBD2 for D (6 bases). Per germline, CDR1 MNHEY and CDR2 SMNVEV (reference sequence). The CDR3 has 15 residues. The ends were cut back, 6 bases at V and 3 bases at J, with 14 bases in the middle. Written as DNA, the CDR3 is TGTGCCAGCAGGCGGGGCAGGGTGGACACCGGGGAGCTGTTTTTT. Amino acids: CASRRGRVDTGELFF.

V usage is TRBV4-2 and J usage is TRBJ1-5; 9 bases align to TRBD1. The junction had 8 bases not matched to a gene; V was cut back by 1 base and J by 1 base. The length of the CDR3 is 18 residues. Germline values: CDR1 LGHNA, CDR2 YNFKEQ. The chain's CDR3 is CASSQVVTGGGSNQPQHF. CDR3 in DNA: TGTGCCAGCAGCCAAGTAGTTACAGGGGGCGGGAGCAATCAGCCCCAGCATTTT.

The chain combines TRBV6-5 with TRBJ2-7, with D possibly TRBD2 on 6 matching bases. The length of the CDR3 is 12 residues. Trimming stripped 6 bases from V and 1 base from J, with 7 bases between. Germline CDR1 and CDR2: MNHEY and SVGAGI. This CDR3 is CASRAGSYEQYF. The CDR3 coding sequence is TGTGCCAGCAGGGCGGGGTCCTACGAGCAGTACTTC.

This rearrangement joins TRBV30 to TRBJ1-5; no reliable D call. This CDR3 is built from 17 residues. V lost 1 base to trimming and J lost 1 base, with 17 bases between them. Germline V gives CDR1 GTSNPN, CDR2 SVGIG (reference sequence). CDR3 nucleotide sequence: TGTGCCTGGAGTGGATCGCGGTTTGGAAAAAGCAATCAGCCCCAGCATTTT. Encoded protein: CAWSGSRFGKSNQPQHF.

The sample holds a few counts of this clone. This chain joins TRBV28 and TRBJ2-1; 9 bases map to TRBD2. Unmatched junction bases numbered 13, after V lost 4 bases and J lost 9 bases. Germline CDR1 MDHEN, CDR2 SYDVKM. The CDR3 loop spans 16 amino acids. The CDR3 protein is CASSSRIGTSLTEQFF. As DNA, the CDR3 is TGTGCCAGCAGTTCAAGGATTGGGACTAGCCTCACTGAGCAGTTCTTC.

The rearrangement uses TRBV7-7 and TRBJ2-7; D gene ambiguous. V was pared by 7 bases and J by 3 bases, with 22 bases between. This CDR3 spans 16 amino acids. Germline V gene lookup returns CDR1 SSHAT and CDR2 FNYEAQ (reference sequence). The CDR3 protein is CASTQSLVSFNYEQYF. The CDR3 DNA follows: TGTGCCAGCACCCAATCCCTCGTCAGCTTTAACTACGAGCAGTACTTC.

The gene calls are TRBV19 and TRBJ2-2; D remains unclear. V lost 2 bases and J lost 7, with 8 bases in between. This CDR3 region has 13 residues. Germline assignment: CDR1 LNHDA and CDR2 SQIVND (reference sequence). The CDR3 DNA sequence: TGTGCCAGTAGTATAACACTGCTCGGGGAGCTGTTTTTT. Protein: CASSITLLGELFF.

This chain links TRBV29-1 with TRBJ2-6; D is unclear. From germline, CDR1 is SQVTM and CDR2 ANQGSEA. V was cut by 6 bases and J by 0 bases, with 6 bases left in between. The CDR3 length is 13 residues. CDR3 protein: CSVRSSGANVLTF. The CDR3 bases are TGCAGCGTCAGGAGCTCTGGGGCCAACGTCCTGACTTTC.

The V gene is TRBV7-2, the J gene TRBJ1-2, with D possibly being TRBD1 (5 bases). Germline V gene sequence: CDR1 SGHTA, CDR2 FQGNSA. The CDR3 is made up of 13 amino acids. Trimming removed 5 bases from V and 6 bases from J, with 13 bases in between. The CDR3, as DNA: TGTGCCAGCAGCCCCACCCAGGGAAATGGCTACACCTTC. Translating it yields CASSPTQGNGYTF.